This TCR beta chain was identified during a study of CD8+ T cells in alopecia areata. At the level of the study: Treatment with tofacitinib (6 to 18 months) was followed by 6 months off drug.

After isolation, RNA underwent reverse transcription to generate cDNA as the sequencing template. The assay was immunoSEQ multiplex PCR, and TCRdb's table has in-frame clones only and misses some. The data contain 69,000 or so clones, approximately 58% of them singletons. This clone was detected once. This receptor was identified in a human donor with alopecia areata. The sample in question was CD8+ T cells sorted from blood, obtained at week 0.

CDR3 loop: CASSLLSSSYEQYF. The DNA of the CDR3 is TGTGCCAGCAGCTTACTTTCAAGCTCCTACGAGCAGTACTTC. The chain has TRBV7-9 and TRBJ2-7; D is unresolved. Trimming took 2 bases from V and 0 from J, leaving 8 bases between them. The CDR3 contains 14 residues. Looked up from germline, CDR1 is SEHNR and CDR2 is FQNEAQ (reference sequence).